This T cell receptor beta chain was retrieved from a study of CD8+ T cells in alopecia areata. The germline CDR1 and CDR2 sequences are MGHRA and YSYEKL. The CDR3 covers 16 residues. Trimming removed 3 bases from V and 2 bases from J, with 16 bases in between. This clone has more than one count but fewer than ten. The antigen is undetermined. The treatment: oral pan-JAK inhibitor, 5-10 mg twice daily. Specimens obtained from alopecia areata patients comprised lesional scalp punch biopsies and peripheral blood. TCR sequencing used cDNA made by reverse transcription of extracted RNA. Libraries were prepared by immunoSEQ multiplex PCR; TCRdb keeps only in-frame clonotypes and omits some of them. There are 250,000 to 350,000 clones in the sample; 60% occur only once, and about 0.89% lies in the top ten. Findings of the study overall: A great number of expanded lesional clones endured in scalp and blood during tofacitinib.

The sample here was CD4+ T cells sorted from blood, taken at roughly week 52, from a patient treated with tofacitinib. J is TRBJ2-5 and V is TRBV4-1; tentative D call: TRBD2 (6 bases). The TCR comes from a human donor with alopecia areata. The CDR3 region has the DNA TGCGCCAGCAGCCAGGCTATAACGGGAGTACAAGAGACCCAGTACTTC. Its protein product is CASSQAITGVQETQYF.